Below are 22 T cell receptor beta chains sequenced from a single sample in a study of blood T cell repertoires in COVID-19. Generated by immunoSEQ multiplex PCR, the TCRdb table keeps only in-frame clones and is missing some. Counted here are some 66,000 clones, 82% occurring once; the ten biggest clones make up about 7%. Sequenced: peripheral blood. Every receptor here comes from a man between 60 and 75 years old with acute or convalescent COVID-19.

The V and J genes are TRBV18 and TRBJ2-7; TRBD1 might be the D (5 bases). Trimming removed 1 base from V and 0 bases from J, with 10 bases in between. From germline, CDR1 is KGHSH and CDR2 LQKENI. The CDR3 runs to 15 residues. CDR3 nucleotide sequence: TGTGCCAGCTCACCACGGCAAGGGGTCTCCTACGAGCAGTACTTC. Translated, it gives CASSPRQGVSYEQYF.

The chain combines TRBV10-3 with TRBJ2-2; 8 bases agree with TRBD1. This CDR3 has 14 amino acids. The V gene end was trimmed by 8 bases and the J gene end by 1 base; junction bases not matched to a gene: 3. CDR1 ENHRY and CDR2 SYGVKD come from the germline V gene. CDR3 region: CAIQGTGNTGELFF. CDR3 sequence (DNA): TGTGCCATCCAAGGGACAGGGAACACCGGGGAGCTGTTTTTT.

The chain employs TRBV4-2 and TRBJ2-3, with TRBD2 as a possible D gene (6 bases). Per the germline V gene, CDR1 is LGHNA and CDR2 is YNFKEQ. There are 14 residues in the CDR3. V was trimmed by 4 bases and J by 1 base, leaving 9 bases between them. This CDR3 is CASSPQRGTDTQYF. The CDR3 region has the DNA TGTGCCAGCAGCCCTCAGCGGGGCACAGATACGCAGTATTTT.

The chain combines TRBV24-1 with TRBJ1-2, with D maybe TRBD1 (6 bases). The germline V gene encodes CDR1 KGHDR and CDR2 SFDVKD. CDR3 size: 14 residues. The V and J ends lost 5 bases and 2 bases respectively, with 11 bases between them. CDR3 DNA sequence: TGTGCCACCAGTGGGACAGATCAGAACTATGGCTACACCTTC. This codes for CATSGTDQNYGYTF.

This sequence joins TRBV5-5 and TRBJ2-1; 9 positions agree with TRBD2. Germline lookup yields CDR1 SGHKS and CDR2 YYEKEE (reference sequence). This CDR3 has 16 amino acids. V lost 0 bases to trimming and J lost 7 bases; unmatched junction nucleotides: 8. For the CDR3, the DNA is TGTGCCAGCAGCTTGGTTCCGGAGCGGGGGGTTAATGAGCAGTTCTTC. Its protein is CASSLVPERGVNEQFF.

V is TRBV11-2 and J is TRBJ2-5; the match to TRBD2 covers 11 bases. CDR1 is SGHAT and CDR2 is FQNNGV in the germline V gene. V was pared by 1 base and J by 7 bases, with 8 bases of the junction left unmatched. The CDR3 spans 16 residues. Written as DNA, the CDR3 is TGTGCCAGCAGCTTAGTGGGTAGCGGGGGGGCCGGGACCCAGTACTTC. The encoded protein is CASSLVGSGGAGTQYF.

The chain is built from TRBV30 and TRBJ1-6; D gene ambiguous. The CDR3 has 14 residues. V shed 4 bases and J shed 3 bases, with 10 bases lying between them. CDR1 is GTSNPN and CDR2 is SVGIG in the germline V gene (reference sequence). The CDR3 DNA reads as TGTGCCTGGACCACAGATAACTATAATTCACCCCTCCACTTT. It is translated as CAWTTDNYNSPLHF.

The chain is built from TRBV6-5 and TRBJ2-5; no reliable D call. This CDR3 has 14 residues. Trimming took 0 bases from V and 1 from J, leaving 6 bases between them. The germline gives CDR1 MNHEY, CDR2 SVGAGI. The DNA for the CDR3 is TGTGCCAGCAGTTACTCTCCAGTCCAAGAGACCCAGTACTTC. It is translated as CASSYSPVQETQYF.

The rearrangement uses TRBV28 and TRBJ1-2; no clear D. Germline lookup yields CDR1 MDHEN and CDR2 SYDVKM. V was pared by 5 bases and J by 4 bases, with 17 bases between. This CDR3 spans 15 amino acids. The CDR3 spells CASSTPSPGGYGYTF. The DNA for the CDR3 is TGTGCCAGCAGTACACCGTCTCCCGGAGGCTATGGCTACACCTTC.

The CDR3 here is CAWRKLRDGGSPLHF. CDR3 DNA sequence: TGTGCCTGGAGAAAACTTAGGGACGGGGGTTCACCCCTCCACTTT. The rearrangement joins TRBV30 to TRBJ1-6, with D maybe TRBD1 (5 bases). The CDR3 extends over 15 amino acids. Germline CDR1 is GTSNPN and CDR2 is SVGIG (reference sequence). The V and J ends lost 3 bases and 9 bases respectively, with 18 bases between them.

As DNA, the CDR3 is TGTGCCAGCACTCTAGCGGTGAATTACAATGAGCAGTTCTTC. This encodes CASTLAVNYNEQFF. The chain combines TRBV2 with TRBJ2-1; 7 positions agree with TRBD2. The CDR3 totals 14 residues. The germline gives CDR1 SNHLY, CDR2 FYNNEI. V trimming: 7 bases; J trimming: 4 bases; junction bases outside the gene matches: 7.

The rearrangement joins TRBV6-2 or TRBV6-3 to TRBJ2-4; D is undetermined. Germline loops: CDR1 MNHEY, CDR2 SVGEGT. CDR3 size: 13 residues. V lost 6 bases and J 15 bases, leaving 21 bases between the germline ends. The CDR3: CASSRTFPSLRYF. The CDR3 nucleotides read TGTGCCAGCAGCCGAACCTTCCCGTCACTTCGGTACTTC.

This clone was counted between two and nine times. The chain combines TRBV3-1 (or the pseudogene TRBV3-2) with TRBJ2-7; TRBD1 matches at 8 bases. CDR3 size: 14 residues. The germline V gene has CDR1 LGHDT and CDR2 YNNKEL (reference sequence). V shed 4 bases and J 4 bases; nucleotides not matched to a gene: 6. The CDR3 loop is CASSPDRVPYEQYF. The CDR3 DNA is TGTGCCAGCAGCCCGGACAGGGTTCCTTACGAGCAGTACTTC.

CDR3 DNA: TGCGCCAGCAGCTTGGAGGACAGGTACAATGAGCAGTTCTTC. Encoded protein: CASSLEDRYNEQFF. The V call is TRBV5-1, the J call TRBJ2-1, with 7 bases identical to TRBD1. J gave up 4 bases and V 0 bases, and 1 base lay outside the gene matches. The CDR3 consists of 14 residues. From germline, CDR1 is SGHRS and CDR2 YFSETQ. Looking up the rest from reference TRBV5-1 and TRBJ2-1 gives the full variable domain: KAGVTQTPRYLIKTRGQQVTLSCSPISGHRSVSWYQQTPGQGLQFLFEYFSETQRNKGNFPGRFSGRQFSNSRSEMNVSTLELGDSALYLCASSLEDRYNEQFFGPGTRLTVL.

This rearrangement joins TRBV12-3 or TRBV12-4 to TRBJ1-4, with D uncertain. V was clipped by 5 bases and J by 8 bases, with 9 bases between them. CDR3 size: 12 residues. CDR3 region: CASSLRREKLFF. CDR3 nucleotides: TGTGCCAGCAGTCTACGCCGGGAAAAACTGTTTTTT.

The V and J genes are TRBV11-3 and TRBJ1-2; TRBD1 matches at 12 bases. The V gene end was trimmed by 3 bases and the J gene end by 8 bases; junction bases not matched to a gene: 4. Germline V gene sequence: CDR1 SGHNT, CDR2 YENEEA. The length of the CDR3 is 14 residues. CDR3 sequence reads: CASSFGDRGLGYTF. CDR3 DNA: TGTGCCAGCAGCTTCGGGGACAGGGGGCTCGGCTACACCTTC.

This clone was picked up one time. The chain employs TRBV5-5 and TRBJ2-7; no firm D call. V lost 4 bases to trimming and J lost 0 bases, with 14 bases between them. The CDR3 has 15 amino acids. Germline-derived CDR1 and CDR2 are SGHKS and YYEKEE (reference sequence). The CDR3 reads CASSADPQSSYEQYF. CDR3 DNA: TGTGCCAGCAGCGCCGACCCACAGAGCTCCTACGAGCAGTACTTC. The whole variable domain, remainder taken from reference TRBV5-5 and TRBJ2-7, is DAGVTQSPTHLIKTRGQQVTLRCSPISGHKSVSWYQQVLGQGPQFIFQYYEKEERGRGNFPDRFSARQFPNYSSELNVNALLLGDSALYLCASSADPQSSYEQYFGPGTRLTVT.

The V call is TRBV5-8, the J call TRBJ1-5, with 7 bases identical to TRBD1. Germline V CDR1 and CDR2: SGHTS, YDEGEE. V trimming: 4 bases; J trimming: 3 bases; junction bases outside the gene matches: 10. This CDR3 contains 16 residues. CDR3 sequence (DNA): TGTGCCAGCAGCCCGGTCGGGACAGAAAACAATCAGCCCCAGCATTTT. As protein: CASSPVGTENNQPQHF. Variable domain in full (rest from reference TRBV5-8 and TRBJ1-5): EAGVTQSPTHLIKTRGQQATLRCSPISGHTSVYWYQQALGLGLQFLLWYDEGEERNRGNFPPRFSGRQFPNYSSELNVNALELEDSALYLCASSPVGTENNQPQHFGDGTRLSIL.

This clone was recorded a few times. The chain links TRBV5-8 to TRBJ1-1; TRBD1 might be the D (6 bases). Trimming cost V 2 bases and J 10 bases, with 15 bases left between them. Germline V lookup: CDR1 SGHTS, CDR2 YDEGEE. The CDR3 is 13 residues long. The CDR3 region is CASSFGGARGAFF. In DNA form, the CDR3 reads TGTGCCAGCAGCTTTGGGGGGGCGCGAGGAGCTTTCTTT. The full variable domain, in which reference TRBV5-8 and TRBJ1-1 provide the parts outside the CDR3, is EAGVTQSPTHLIKTRGQQATLRCSPISGHTSVYWYQQALGLGLQFLLWYDEGEERNRGNFPPRFSGRQFPNYSSELNVNALELEDSALYLCASSFGGARGAFFGQGTRLTVV.

The rearrangement uses TRBV4-3 and TRBJ2-7; 7 bases are shared with TRBD2. CDR3 length equals 15 residues. Germline CDR1 reads LGHNA; CDR2 reads YSLEER. The V segment lost 3 bases and the J segment 3 bases; nucleotides outside the gene matches: 8. DNA of the CDR3: TGCGCCAGCAGCCAGGCCCTGGGGGGGGTCTACGAGCAGTACTTC. Residues: CASSQALGGVYEQYF.

The chain links TRBV18 to TRBJ1-6, with unresolved D. This CDR3 is built from 17 residues. Per the germline V gene, CDR1 is KGHSH and CDR2 is LQKENI. The V end was cut by 2 bases, the J end by 4 bases, with 15 bases between. CDR3 sequence: CASSPSAGALYNSPLHF. CDR3 nucleotide sequence: TGTGCCAGCTCACCATCTGCGGGTGCCTTATATAATTCACCCCTCCACTTT.

This chain uses TRBV6-6 with TRBJ2-1, with D perhaps TRBD2 (5 bases). With 0 bases removed from V and 10 bases from J, the gap between germline ends came to 13 bases. CDR1 and CDR2 from the germline V gene are MNHNY and SVGAGI (reference sequence). The CDR3 contains 14 residues. CDR3 coding DNA: TGTGCCAGCAGTTACTCAAGGACTCGGACCGAGCAGTTCTTC. It codes for CASSYSRTRTEQFF.